This is a list of T cell receptor beta chains from one sample in a study of blood T cell dynamics during melanoma immunotherapy. The method was immunoSEQ multiplex PCR; TCRdb's version includes in-frame clones alone and lacks a portion of them. This sample has 7,000 to 10,000 clones, with around 85% found just once. The sequences come from blood, collected from a patient treated with checkpoint blockade. These receptors originate from a human donor with melanoma. Both conserved end residues are part of each CDR3. D genes are given only for firm matches. A row's size may be missing; if present it is once, few, many or a size class.

v_call,clone_size,d_call,j_call,cdr3_nt,cdr3_aa
TRBV4-1,-,-,TRBJ1-6,TGCGCCAGCAGCCAAGACTTGAGGGCCAATTCACCCCTCCACTTT,CASSQDLRANSPLHF
TRBV29-1,-,TRBD1,TRBJ1-1,TGCAGCGTCCGAACGACAGGGAAGGATGAAGCTTTCTTT,CSVRTTGKDEAFF
TRBV7-6,few,-,TRBJ2-7,TGTGCCAGCAGCCTATCCCCGAGGACGTACGAGCAGTACTTC,CASSLSPRTYEQYF
TRBV5-1,few,-,TRBJ2-7,TGCGCCAGCAGCTGGGACAAGAGCTACGAGCAGTACTTC,CASSWDKSYEQYF
TRBV28,-,-,TRBJ2-7,TGTGCCAGCAGTGACGGTCTTGACAACGAGCAGTACTTC,CASSDGLDNEQYF
TRBV9,-,-,TRBJ1-4,TGTGCCAGCAGCGTAGACCCCCTTCAAGAAAAACTGTTTTTT,CASSVDPLQEKLFF
TRBV5-1,-,-,TRBJ1-1,TGCGCCAGCAGCTTGGCCGGTTCTATGAACACTGAAGCTTTCTTT,CASSLAGSMNTEAFF
TRBV5-1,-,TRBD2,TRBJ2-7,TGCGCCAGCAGCTTGGGGTTAGCGGGAGTGAATTCCTACGAGCAGTACTTC,CASSLGLAGVNSYEQYF
TRBV6-5,-,-,TRBJ2-7,TGTGCCAGCAGTCAGGGGAGGGCCTCCTACGAGCAGTACTTC,CASSQGRASYEQYF
TRBV5-1,once,-,TRBJ2-7,TGCGCCAGCAGCTCGACGGTCGGGAGTACCTACGAGCAGTACTTC,CASSSTVGSTYEQYF
TRBV6-6,-,-,TRBJ2-7,TGTGCCAGCAGCGGGTCCTACGAGCAGTACTTC,CASSGSYEQYF
TRBV5-1,-,TRBD2,TRBJ2-1,TGCGCCAGCAGCTTGGGGCTAGCGGGACACAACGAGCAGTTCTTC,CASSLGLAGHNEQFF
TRBV9,-,-,TRBJ2-7,TGTGCCAGCAGCGCCGGACAGACCTACGAGCAGTACTTC,CASSAGQTYEQYF
TRBV14,-,TRBD2,TRBJ2-1,TGTGCCAGCAGCCAAGATTTGGGTTTTGGAATAGCGGGAGGGCGAAGGAATGAGCAGTTCTTC,CASSQDLGFGIAGGRRNEQFF
TRBV27,-,TRBD1,TRBJ1-2,TGTGCCAGCAGGAAAACAGGGGATGGCTACACCTTC,CASRKTGDGYTF
TRBV7-9,-,-,TRBJ1-3,TGTGCCAGCAGCTCGGGCTCTGGAAACACCATATATTTT,CASSSGSGNTIYF
TRBV7-9,-,-,TRBJ2-1,TGTGCCAGCAGCTCCAGCGGGCCAGGAGACAATGAGCAGTTCTTC,CASSSSGPGDNEQFF
TRBV5-4,-,-,TRBJ2-6,TGTGCCAGCAGCTTGGAAGGGGGCGGGAGGGCCAACGTCCTGACTTTC,CASSLEGGGRANVLTF
TRBV7-3,-,TRBD1,TRBJ1-1,TGTGCCAGCAGCTTAACTTCCAGGGGGCCTGAAGCTTTCTTT,CASSLTSRGPEAFF
TRBV11-2,-,-,TRBJ1-6,TGTGCCAGCAGCTTACCCCGGACGCCAATACCCCCTTCACCCCTCCACTTT,CASSLPRTPIPPSPLHF
TRBV5-4,few,TRBD1,TRBJ1-4,TGTGCCAGCAGCGACCCGGGACAGGAGGGTGAAAAACTGTTTTTT,CASSDPGQEGEKLFF
TRBV6-1,-,-,TRBJ2-1,TGTGCCAGCAACTTTCAGGAGGAGGGCGGGAATGAGCAGTTCTTC,CASNFQEEGGNEQFF
TRBV7-8,-,TRBD1,TRBJ1-5,TGTGCCAGCAGCTCCTCGACAGGGGGAGGTCAGCCCCAGCATTTT,CASSSSTGGGQPQHF
TRBV28,-,-,TRBJ1-5,TGTGCCAGCAGTCCCTTTGAGGGAGGGGACCCCAATCAGCCCCAGCATTTT,CASSPFEGGDPNQPQHF
TRBV7-9,once,TRBD1,TRBJ2-6,TGTGCCAGCAGCGAAGACAGGGTTGGGGCCAACGTCCTGACTTTC,CASSEDRVGANVLTF
TRBV4-2,-,-,TRBJ1-6,TGTGCCAGCAGCCAAGACCCCAGGGTAGGAAATTCACCCCTCCACTTT,CASSQDPRVGNSPLHF
TRBV2,-,-,TRBJ2-1,TGTGCCAGCAGTGAGAGTAGGGCCAATGAGCAGTTCTTC,CASSESRANEQFF
TRBV2,-,-,TRBJ2-2,TGTGCCACCGGACGGTCGAACACCGGGGAGCTGTTTTTT,CATGRSNTGELFF